A single sample is the source of the 22 T cell receptor beta chains below, sequenced in a study of cytomegalovirus exposure and HLA in healthy donors. Vbeta (60) and Jbeta (13) primers were used in the PCR. Sequencing used immunoSEQ multiplex PCR; TCRdb keeps in-frame clones, though not all of them. The sample shows about 200,000 clones, more than 9.5% of them seen only once. The sequenced material came from PBMCs. Source of these receptors: a man in his fifties in good health and CMV-seropositive.

This clone was seen only a few times. The chain links TRBV7-9 to TRBJ2-2; 8 bases fit TRBD1. Per germline, CDR1 SEHNR and CDR2 FQNEAQ (reference sequence). The CDR3 sequence is 15 residues long. With 5 bases clipped from V and 0 bases from J, the junction kept 2 bases outside the gene matches. CDR3 sequence (DNA): TGTGCCAGCAGCCGACAGGGGACGAACACCGGGGAGCTGTTTTTT. Protein product: CASSRQGTNTGELFF. Supplemented by reference TRBV7-9 and TRBJ2-2, the full variable domain reads DTGVSQNPRHKITKRGQNVTFRCDPISEHNRLYWYRQTLGQGPEFLTYFQNEAQLEKSRLLSDRFSAERPKGSFSTLEIQRTEQGDSAMYLCASSRQGTNTGELFFGEGSRLTVL.

This clone appeared a few times. V and J are TRBV19 and TRBJ2-3; D is undetermined. The germline CDR1 and CDR2 sequences are LNHDA and SQIVND (reference sequence). The CDR3 covers 13 residues. Trimming pared 7 bases from V and 1 base from J, leaving 9 bases between. The CDR3 is CASNVGGTDTQYF. For the CDR3, the DNA is TGTGCCAGTAATGTAGGAGGCACAGATACGCAGTATTTT.

The table lists this clone with a few counts. The chain combines TRBV9 with TRBJ2-5; the match to TRBD2 covers 12 bases. The CDR3 contains 14 residues. Per the germline V gene, CDR1 is SGDLS and CDR2 is YYNGEE. The J segment lost 10 bases and the V segment lost 3 bases, leaving 7 bases of the junction unmatched. The chain's CDR3 is CASSGPSGGDFQYF. Here the CDR3 DNA reads TGTGCCAGCAGCGGACCTAGCGGGGGGGACTTCCAGTACTTC. Looking up the rest from reference TRBV9 and TRBJ2-5 gives the full variable domain: DSGVTQTPKHLITATGQRVTLRCSPRSGDLSVYWYQQSLDQGLQFLIQYYNGEERAKGNILERFSAQQFPDLHSELNLSSLELGDSALYFCASSGPSGGDFQYFGPGTRLLVL.

This clone was counted between two and nine times. The CDR3 DNA reads as TGTGCCAGTAGTTACAGGGGTGGGCAGCCCCAGCATTTT. Translating gives CASSYRGGQPQHF. The chain carries TRBV19 and TRBJ1-5; 7 bases agree with TRBD1. In germline, CDR1 is LNHDA, CDR2 SQIVND (reference sequence). V lost 5 bases to trimming and J lost 7 bases; unmatched junction nucleotides: 5. The CDR3 length is 13 residues.

This clone has just a few counts. The V and J genes are TRBV6-5 and TRBJ1-2, with D tentatively TRBD1 (6 bases). Trimming cost V 8 bases and J 8 bases, with 15 bases left between them. Germline V CDR1 and CDR2: MNHEY, SVGAGI. This CDR3 has 12 amino acids. This CDR3 is CASLRLGTGYTF. DNA of the CDR3: TGTGCCAGCCTCCGTCTGGGGACAGGCTACACCTTC.

The CDR3 loop is CASSPQAGGRRHF. In DNA, the CDR3 is TGTGCCAGCAGCCCCCAGGCCGGGGGGCGCCGCCATTTT. The chain recombines TRBV7-2 with TRBJ1-5; the D gene is possibly TRBD1 (6 bases). Germline V gene sequence: CDR1 SGHTA, CDR2 FQGNSA. CDR3 length: 13 residues. V lost 5 bases to trimming and J lost 16 bases, with 21 bases between them.

The gene calls are TRBV6-4 and TRBJ1-4; D unclear. V was trimmed by 6 bases and J by 8 bases, leaving 19 bases between them. This CDR3 comprises 15 residues. The germline V gene encodes CDR1 MRHNA and CDR2 SNTAGT. CDR3 nucleotides: TGTGCCAGCAGGATAACTAGGGTTGGTCGAGAAAAACTGTTTTTT. This codes for CASRITRVGREKLFF.

Regarding this clone: Other DNA sequences within the sample encode an identical CDR3. The CDR3, as DNA: TGTGCCAGCAGCTTGGCAGGCAATCAGCCCCAGCATTTT. The encoded protein is CASSLAGNQPQHF. The chain couples TRBV5-6 to TRBJ1-5; no firm D call. V was clipped by 0 bases and J by 2 bases, with 3 bases between them. Germline values: CDR1 SGHDT, CDR2 YYEEEE. This CDR3 spans 13 amino acids.

This clone has just a few counts. The chain is built from TRBV11-3 and TRBJ2-2; 12 nucleotides line up with TRBD2. The ends lost 6 bases at V and 5 bases at J; junction bases unmatched: 7. The CDR3 spans 16 residues. Germline V gives CDR1 SGHNT, CDR2 YENEEA. CDR3 protein: CASSPGLAGSTGELFF. The CDR3 region has the DNA TGTGCCAGCAGTCCCGGACTAGCGGGGAGTACCGGGGAGCTGTTTTTT.

This clone was picked up a small number of times. This rearrangement joins TRBV19 to TRBJ1-1, with TRBD1 matching 9 bases. J gave up 4 bases and V 5 bases, and 5 bases lay outside the gene matches. This CDR3 contains 14 residues. Germline values: CDR1 LNHDA, CDR2 SQIVND (reference sequence). The CDR3 region is CASSLGQGLTEAFF. The CDR3 DNA follows: TGTGCCAGTAGTCTAGGACAGGGGCTCACTGAAGCTTTCTTT.

The chain links TRBV11-2 to TRBJ2-7; 8 bases map to TRBD1. Germline V lookup: CDR1 SGHAT, CDR2 FQNNGV. This CDR3 is built from 14 residues. J lost 5 bases, V lost 0 bases, and 3 bases had no gene match. This CDR3 is CASSLDRTGNEQYV. DNA for the CDR3: TGTGCCAGCAGCTTAGATAGGACAGGGAACGAGCAGTACGTC.

The table lists this clone with a few counts. V and J are TRBV5-6 and TRBJ2-3; D remains ambiguous. The CDR3 runs 12 residues. V was trimmed by 2 bases and J by 4 bases, leaving 5 bases between them. The germline V gene has CDR1 SGHDT and CDR2 YYEEEE. CDR3 loop: CASSLLPDTQYF. As DNA, the CDR3 is TGTGCCAGCAGCTTACTTCCAGATACGCAGTATTTT.

The CDR3 loop reads CASSGWTGGRETQYF. CDR3 DNA sequence: TGTGCCAGCAGTGGATGGACAGGGGGACGAGAGACCCAGTACTTC. V gene TRBV25-1 combines with J gene TRBJ2-5, with TRBD1 matching over 10 bases. The V gene's germline CDR1 is MGHDK and CDR2 SYGVNS. The J segment lost 4 bases and the V segment lost 4 bases, leaving 6 bases of the junction unmatched. CDR3 length: 15 amino acids.

The rearrangement joins TRBV7-8 to TRBJ1-6, with 7 positions matching TRBD1. The CDR3 totals 16 residues. The ends lost 4 bases at V and 4 bases at J; junction bases unmatched: 7. CDR1 is SGHVS and CDR2 is FQNEAQ in the germline V gene. CDR3 sequence: CASSWPTGSYNSPLHF. The CDR3 DNA follows: TGTGCCAGCAGCTGGCCGACAGGGTCTTATAATTCACCCCTCCACTTT.

In its sample, this clone was seen a few times. The chain has TRBV6-1 and TRBJ2-2; 12 bases fit TRBD1. The CDR3 runs 15 residues. V lost 5 bases, J lost 6 bases, and 4 bases stayed unmatched. The germline V gene has CDR1 MNHNS and CDR2 SASEGT. The CDR3 protein is CASSRDRGRPGELFF. Written as DNA, the CDR3 is TGTGCCAGCAGTCGGGACAGGGGGCGACCCGGGGAGCTGTTTTTT.

This clone has a handful of counts. One end of the junction varies from germline; a read error may be responsible. As DNA, the CDR3 is TGTGCTAGCAGCGTCGGACAGGGAGGGTACGAGCAGTACTTC. Protein: CASSVGQGGYEQYF. J is TRBJ2-7 and V is TRBV7-7; TRBD1 might be the D (8 bases). This CDR3 has 14 amino acids. The V gene's germline CDR1 is SSHAT and CDR2 FNYEAQ (reference sequence).

CDR3 sequence (DNA): TGTGCCACAGCAGGGACTAGTACCGGGGAGCTGTTTTTT. As protein: CATAGTSTGELFF. The gene calls are TRBV7-7 and TRBJ2-2; 8 nucleotides match TRBD2. The CDR3 covers 13 residues. The junction had 6 bases not matched to a gene; V was cut back by 10 bases and J by 5 bases. Germline V gives CDR1 SSHAT, CDR2 FNYEAQ (reference sequence).

This chain joins TRBV11-3 and TRBJ2-7; 12 positions match TRBD1. This CDR3 has 15 residues. The J segment lost 3 bases and the V segment lost 5 bases, leaving 5 bases of the junction unmatched. Germline-derived CDR1 and CDR2 are SGHNT and YENEEA. The CDR3, as DNA: TGTGCCAGCAGCATGGGACAGGGGGCCCGCTACGAGCAGTACTTC. Translating gives CASSMGQGARYEQYF.

V usage is TRBV19 and J usage is TRBJ1-2; TRBD1 agrees at 7 bases. V lost 7 bases to trimming and J lost 4 bases; unmatched junction nucleotides: 6. From germline, CDR1 is LNHDA and CDR2 SQIVND (reference sequence). CDR3 length: 13 residues. CDR3 DNA: TGTGCCAGTACCGTACAGGGGACCTATGGCTACACCTTC. Amino acid sequence: CASTVQGTYGYTF.

In this sample, this clone turned up a few times. The V and J genes are TRBV9 and TRBJ2-1; 16 bases agree with TRBD2. The CDR3 covers 18 residues. V lost 3 bases and J lost 0; bases outside the gene matches: 3. Per the germline V gene, CDR1 is SGDLS and CDR2 is YYNGEE. The CDR3 nucleotides read TGTGCCAGCAGCGGGGGACTAGCGGGGGGGAGCTCCTACAATGAGCAGTTCTTC. Amino acid sequence: CASSGGLAGGSSYNEQFF.

CDR3 coding DNA: TGCGCCAGCAGCCCCGGAGGTAACACAGATACGCAGTATTTT. Translation: CASSPGGNTDTQYF. The rearrangement joins TRBV4-3 to TRBJ2-3, with D tentatively TRBD2 (5 bases). The germline V gene encodes CDR1 LGHNA and CDR2 YSLEER. This CDR3 spans 14 amino acids. V was clipped by 4 bases and J by 2 bases, with 10 bases between them.

This clone was seen a handful of times. The J gene is TRBJ2-3, the V gene TRBV6-1; 15 bases map to TRBD2. The V gene end was trimmed by 4 bases and the J gene end by 5 bases; junction bases not matched to a gene: 4. The CDR3 covers 16 residues. Germline CDR1 is MNHNS and CDR2 is SASEGT. Here the CDR3 reads CASSAGLAGGQDTQYF. The CDR3 DNA is TGTGCCAGCAGTGCCGGACTAGCGGGGGGGCAAGATACGCAGTATTTT.